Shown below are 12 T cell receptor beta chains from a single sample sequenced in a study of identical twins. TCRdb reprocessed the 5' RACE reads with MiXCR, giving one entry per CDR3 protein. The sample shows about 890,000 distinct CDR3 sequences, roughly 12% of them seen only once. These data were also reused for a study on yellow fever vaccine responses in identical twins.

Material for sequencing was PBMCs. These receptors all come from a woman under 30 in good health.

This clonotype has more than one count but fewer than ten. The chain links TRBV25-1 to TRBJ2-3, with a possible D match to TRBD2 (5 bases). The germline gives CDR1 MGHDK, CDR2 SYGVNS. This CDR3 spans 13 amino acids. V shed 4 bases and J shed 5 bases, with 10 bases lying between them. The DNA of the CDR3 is TGTGCCAGCAGTGCCACTGGAGGAGATACGCAGTATTTT. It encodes CASSATGGDTQYF.

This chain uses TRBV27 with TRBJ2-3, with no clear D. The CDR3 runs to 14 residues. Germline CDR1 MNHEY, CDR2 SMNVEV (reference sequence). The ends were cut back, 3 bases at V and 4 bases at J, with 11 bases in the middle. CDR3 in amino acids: CASSFDLMADTQYF. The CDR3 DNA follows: TGTGCCAGCAGTTTCGACCTGATGGCAGATACGCAGTATTTT.

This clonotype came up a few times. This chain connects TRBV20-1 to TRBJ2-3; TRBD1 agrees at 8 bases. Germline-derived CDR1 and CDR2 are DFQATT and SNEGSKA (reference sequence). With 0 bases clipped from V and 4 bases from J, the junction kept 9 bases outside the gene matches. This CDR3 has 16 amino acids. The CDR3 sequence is CSARDLVRGLADTQYF. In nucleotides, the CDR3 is TGCAGTGCTAGAGATCTTGTCAGGGGGCTCGCAGATACGCAGTATTTT.

CDR3 in amino acids: CASSPAAGQETQYF. CDR3 in DNA: TGTGCCAGCTCACCAGCAGCGGGGCAAGAGACCCAGTACTTC. The chain has TRBV18 and TRBJ2-5; 7 bases agree with TRBD2. In germline, CDR1 is KGHSH, CDR2 LQKENI. The ends lost 2 bases at V and 2 bases at J; junction bases unmatched: 2. The CDR3 has 14 residues.

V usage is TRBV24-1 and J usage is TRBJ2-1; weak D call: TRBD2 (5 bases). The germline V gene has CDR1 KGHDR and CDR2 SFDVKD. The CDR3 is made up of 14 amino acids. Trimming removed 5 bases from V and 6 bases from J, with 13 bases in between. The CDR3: CATSALRAPNEQFF. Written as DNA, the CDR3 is TGTGCCACCAGTGCCCTGCGGGCCCCCAATGAGCAGTTCTTC.

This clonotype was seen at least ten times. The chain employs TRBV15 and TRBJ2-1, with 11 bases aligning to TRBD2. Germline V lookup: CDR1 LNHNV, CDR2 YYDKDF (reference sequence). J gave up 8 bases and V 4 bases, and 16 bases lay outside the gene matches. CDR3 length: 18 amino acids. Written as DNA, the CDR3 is TGTGCCACCAGCAATTTTCGGGTAGCGGGAGGGCTGAGTCATGAGCAGTTCTTC. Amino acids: CATSNFRVAGGLSHEQFF.

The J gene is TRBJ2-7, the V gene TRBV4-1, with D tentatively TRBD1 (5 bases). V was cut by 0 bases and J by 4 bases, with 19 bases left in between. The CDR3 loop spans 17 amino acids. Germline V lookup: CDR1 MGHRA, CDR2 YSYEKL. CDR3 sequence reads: CASSQEGGAGVHYEQYF. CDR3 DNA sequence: TGCGCCAGCAGCCAAGAGGGTGGGGCAGGTGTCCATTACGAGCAGTACTTC.

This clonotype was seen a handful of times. CDR3 sequence reads: CASSPLVPMNTEAFF. CDR3 in DNA: TGTGCCAGCTCACCACTAGTTCCCATGAACACTGAAGCTTTCTTT. This chain joins TRBV18 and TRBJ1-1; D gene unclear. Trimming took off 1 base at V and 0 bases at J, with 9 bases between the two ends. The V gene's germline CDR1 is KGHSH and CDR2 LQKENI. The CDR3 spans 15 residues.

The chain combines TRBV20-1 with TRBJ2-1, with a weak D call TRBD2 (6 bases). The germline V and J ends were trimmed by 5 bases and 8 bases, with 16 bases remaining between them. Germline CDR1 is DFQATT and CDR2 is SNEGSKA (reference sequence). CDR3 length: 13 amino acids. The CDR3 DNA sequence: TGCAGTGCTCCCAGAGGGACTCTCCATGAGCAGTTCTTC. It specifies CSAPRGTLHEQFF.

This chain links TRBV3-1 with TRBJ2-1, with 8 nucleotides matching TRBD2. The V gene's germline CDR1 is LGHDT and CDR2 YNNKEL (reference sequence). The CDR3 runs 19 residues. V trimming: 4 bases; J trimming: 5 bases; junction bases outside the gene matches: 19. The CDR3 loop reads CASSLMFPSAGAGDNEQFF. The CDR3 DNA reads TGTGCCAGCAGCCTCATGTTCCCTTCGGCGGGAGCGGGAGACAATGAGCAGTTCTTC.

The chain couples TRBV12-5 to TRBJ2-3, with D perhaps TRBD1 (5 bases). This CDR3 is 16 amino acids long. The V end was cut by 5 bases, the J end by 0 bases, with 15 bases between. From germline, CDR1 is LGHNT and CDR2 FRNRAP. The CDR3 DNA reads TGTGCTAGTGGTGCCCAGCAGGGCACGAGCACAGATACGCAGTATTTT. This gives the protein CASGAQQGTSTDTQYF.

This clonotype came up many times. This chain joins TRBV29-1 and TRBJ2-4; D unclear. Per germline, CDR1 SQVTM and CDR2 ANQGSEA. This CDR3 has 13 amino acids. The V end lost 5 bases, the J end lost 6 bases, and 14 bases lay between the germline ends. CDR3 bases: TGCAGCGTTTTACTTGGCGTTGGAAACATTCAGTACTTC. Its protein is CSVLLGVGNIQYF.